These T cell receptor beta chains were read from a single sample in a study of control samples from healthy donors and cancer patients. Sequenced by immunoSEQ multiplex PCR; TCRdb stores in-frame clones only, minus some. The profile shows some 110,000 clones, around 90% of them singletons. The material sequenced was blood. These receptor sequences come from a woman in her 70s in good health. CDR3s include the opening cysteine and the closing phenylalanine or tryptophan. The D gene is left open where the match is weak. Rows give clone size only sometimes, using once, few, many, or a class for an expanded clone.

length	size	J	D	V	DNA	CDR3
11	.	TRBJ2-2	.	TRBV24-1	TGTGCCTGTGAGGGGGGCGGGGAGCTGTTTTTT	CACEGGGELFF
17	.	TRBJ2-6	TRBD1	TRBV9	TGTGCCAGCACCATAGGACAGGGACGATCTGGGGCCAACGTCCTGACTTTC	CASTIGQGRSGANVLTF
13	.	TRBJ1-5	.	TRBV18	TGTGCCAGCTCAGAGTGGGGCAATCAGCCCCAGCATTTT	CASSEWGNQPQHF
17	.	TRBJ2-1	.	TRBV4-3	TGCGCCAGCAGCCAAGATCCCCCCGCGGGTTCGTGGAATGAGCAGTTCTTC	CASSQDPPAGSWNEQFF
19	few	TRBJ2-5	TRBD2	TRBV19	TGTGCCAGTAGTCTAAAAGGGACTAGCGGGTTTTCCAGGGGAGAGACCCAGTACTTC	CASSLKGTSGFSRGETQYF
14	few	TRBJ1-1	.	TRBV18	TGTGCCAGCTCACCACAAGATTTGAGGACTGAAGCTTTCTTT	CASSPQDLRTEAFF
14	.	TRBJ1-6	.	TRBV4-3	TGCGCCAGCAGCCAGGAAGGGCGGAATTCACCCCTCCACTTT	CASSQEGRNSPLHF
16	few	TRBJ1-2	TRBD1	TRBV5-5	TGTGCCAGCAGCTTGGATGCGGACAGGTGGGACTATGGCTACACCTTC	CASSLDADRWDYGYTF
14	.	TRBJ1-5	.	TRBV27	TGTGCCAGCAGTATAGACGGGGCGGATCAGCCCCAGCATTTT	CASSIDGADQPQHF
14	.	TRBJ1-1	TRBD1	TRBV6-5	TGTGCCAGCAGAACAGGGGGCGCGGGCACTGAAGCTTTCTTT	CASRTGGAGTEAFF
13	.	TRBJ2-2	.	TRBV7-2	TGTGCCAGCAGTCCCACGGGGGCCGGGGAGCTGTTTTTT	CASSPTGAGELFF
12	.	TRBJ2-7	.	TRBV6-5	TGTGCCAGCAGTTGGGACAACTACGAGCAGTACTTC	CASSWDNYEQYF
13	.	TRBJ1-1	TRBD1	TRBV2	TGTGCCAGCAGCGAAGACAGGGTCCTTGAAGCTTTCTTT	CASSEDRVLEAFF
16	once	TRBJ2-2	TRBD1	TRBV5-4	TGTGCCAGCAACACCGGGACAGGGGTCGTCACCGGGGAGCTGTTTTTT	CASNTGTGVVTGELFF
13	.	TRBJ2-7	TRBD2	TRBV24-1	TGTGCCACCAGTGATTGGGGGGGCTACGAGCAGTACTTC	CATSDWGGYEQYF
14	.	TRBJ2-3	.	TRBV14	TGTGCCAGCAGCCTCGGGACATTTGGGGATACGCAGTATTTT	CASSLGTFGDTQYF
15	.	TRBJ2-4	.	TRBV13	TGTGCCAGCAGCTCCCTCGTAGTTGCCAAAAACATTCAGTACTTC	CASSSLVVAKNIQYF
14	.	TRBJ2-2	.	TRBV5-8	TGTGCCAGCAGCTTGAAGGGTAACACCGGGGAGCTGTTTTTT	CASSLKGNTGELFF
14	few	TRBJ2-2	.	TRBV3-1/TRBV3-2	TGTGCCAGCAGCCAGCAAGGGGGTTCCGGGGAGCTGTTTTTT	CASSQQGGSGELFF
14	.	TRBJ1-1	TRBD1	TRBV5-4	TGTGCCAGCAGCTCTGGACAGGAACTCACTGAAGCTTTCTTT	CASSSGQELTEAFF
15	.	TRBJ2-1	TRBD2	TRBV29-1	TGCAGCGTTGTTCGTCAAGCGGGGGGAGGGAATGAGCAGTTCTTC	CSVVRQAGGGNEQFF
15	.	TRBJ1-5	TRBD1	TRBV2	TGTGCCAGCAGAGGGGACAGGCGGGGCAATCAGCCCCAGCATTTT	CASRGDRRGNQPQHF
15	.	TRBJ1-1	.	TRBV19	TGTACCAGTCGACCTCAGGGGTCCCGGAACACTGAAGCTTTCTTT	CTSRPQGSRNTEAFF
14	.	TRBJ1-6	TRBD1	TRBV9	TGTGCCAGCAGCGTAGACAGGGGTTATTCACCCCTCCACTTT	CASSVDRGYSPLHF
16	.	TRBJ2-1	TRBD2	TRBV4-2	TGTGCCAGCAGCCCCTTCACGGGGGGGAAGGGCAATGAGCAGTTCTTC	CASSPFTGGKGNEQFF
17	once	TRBJ1-1	TRBD1	TRBV10-2	TGCGCCAGCAGTGAGTCGAGGACAGGGGATATTAGCACTGAAGCTTTCTTT	CASSESRTGDISTEAFF
14	.	TRBJ1-1	.	TRBV7-2	TGTGCCAGCAGCTTGTTGGGGGGGAACACTGAAGCTTTCTTT	CASSLLGGNTEAFF
14	once	TRBJ2-7	TRBD1	TRBV6-5	TGTGCCAGCAGCGGGACAGGGAGTACCCTCGAGCAGTACTTC	CASSGTGSTLEQYF
14	few	TRBJ1-1	.	TRBV5-1	TGCGCCAGCAGCTTGCGGGGCGGGAACACTGAAGCTTTCTTT	CASSLRGGNTEAFF
15	.	TRBJ2-1	TRBD2	TRBV11-3	TGTGCCAGCAGCTCCACTAGCGGGGGTCTCAATGAGCAGTTCTTC	CASSSTSGGLNEQFF
17	.	TRBJ2-3	TRBD2	TRBV7-3	TGTGCCAGCAGCCCCGGGACTAGCGGGGGGGGCACAGATACGCAGTATTTT	CASSPGTSGGGTDTQYF
15	.	TRBJ2-7	.	TRBV3-1/TRBV3-2	TGTGCCAGCAGCCCCGGGCAGGCACGCCCCCGCGAGCAGTACTTC	CASSPGQARPREQYF
11	once	TRBJ1-2	.	TRBV19	TGTGCCAGTAGCCTACACTATGGCTACACCTTC	CASSLHYGYTF
13	.	TRBJ2-5	.	TRBV5-6	TGTGCCAGCAGCCAGACATATGTGGAGACCCAGTACTTC	CASSQTYVETQYF
14	.	TRBJ1-1	.	TRBV6-5	TGTGCCAGCACACTCGGTGGGGGGAACACTGAAGCTTTCTTT	CASTLGGGNTEAFF
13	.	TRBJ1-2	TRBD1	TRBV28	TGTGCCAGCAGCCTCGGGACAGCGGGGGGCTACACCTTC	CASSLGTAGGYTF
13	.	TRBJ2-1	.	TRBV4-2	TGTGCCAGCAGCCAAGATAGGATCAATGAGCAGTTCTTC	CASSQDRINEQFF
17	.	TRBJ1-2	.	TRBV4-1	TGCGCCAGCAGCCAAGGACTCTCGGGGGGCGCTGGCTATGGCTACACCTTC	CASSQGLSGGAGYGYTF
18	.	TRBJ1-5	.	TRBV6-1	TGTGCCAGCAGTGAAGTCCTATTGGGGACGGATAGCAATCAGCCCCAGCATTTT	CASSEVLLGTDSNQPQHF
14	.	TRBJ1-1	TRBD1	TRBV25-1	TGTGCCAGCAGCCAAAGAGGGGGCAACACTGAAGCTTTCTTT	CASSQRGGNTEAFF
11	.	TRBJ2-5	.	TRBV2	TGTGCAGGAGGGGTGGAAGAGACCCAGTACTTC	CAGGVEETQYF
13	.	TRBJ2-5	.	TRBV2	TGTGCCACCCGGAGGGGCTCGGGAGAGACCCAGTACTTC	CATRRGSGETQYF
16	.	TRBJ2-2	.	TRBV11-2	TGTGCCAGCAGCTTACAGGAATTAACGAACACCGGGGAGCTGTTTTTT	CASSLQELTNTGELFF
14	.	TRBJ1-2	TRBD1	TRBV5-4	TGTGCCAGCAGGACCCAGGACAGGCTCCATGGCTACACCTTC	CASRTQDRLHGYTF
13	.	TRBJ1-5	TRBD1	TRBV10-3	TGTGCCATCAGCTTAGACAGGGATCAGCCCCAGCATTTT	CAISLDRDQPQHF
16	.	TRBJ1-2	TRBD1	TRBV5-6	TGTGCCAGCAGCTTGGCCAGGAAGGGGGCCATTAGAGGCTACACCTTC	CASSLARKGAIRGYTF
17	.	TRBJ2-3	TRBD2	TRBV7-9	TGTGCCAGCAGCTCAGCCGGGACTAGCAGAGGTGGAGATACGCAGTATTTT	CASSSAGTSRGGDTQYF
12	.	TRBJ2-7	.	TRBV7-2	TGTGCCAGCAGCTTATCAGACTGGGGGCAGTACTTC	CASSLSDWGQYF
15	.	TRBJ2-1	TRBD2	TRBV9	TGTGCCAGCAGGGACCGGAGCGGGGGACACAATGAGCAGTTCTTC	CASRDRSGGHNEQFF